This T cell receptor (beta chain) was recorded in a study of molecular identifiers for immune sequencing clone quantification. This clonotype is classed as medium-sized. Library preparation followed earlier protocols using designated TCR primers. TCRdb re-derived calls from the PCR reads in MiXCR, one entry per CDR3 protein. Of tens of thousands of distinct CDR3 sequences listed, 19% are singletons. The CDR3 extends over 15 amino acids. Germline assignment: CDR1 MDHEN and CDR2 SYDVKM. V gave up 3 bases and J gave up 4 bases, with 16 bases separating them. Every naive CD8 library was made from between about 17,000 and 1,100,000 sorted cells with 10%, 30% or 50% RNA.

The TCR sequence derives from a human donor in good health. Some libraries in this study had Jurkat cell RNA spiked in. The J gene is TRBJ2-7, the V gene TRBV28; D is possibly TRBD2 (5 bases). The material sequenced was naive CD8+ T cells from blood, with Jurkat cell RNA spiked in. Described subset: FACS-sorted CD8+CD4-CCR7+CD45RA+ naive T cells. The CDR3 DNA sequence: TGTGCCAGCAGTTTCCGGGGAATCCGAGGATACGAGCAGTACTTC. Its protein product is CASSFRGIRGYEQYF.